This T cell receptor beta chain was obtained from a study of vaccination effects on CD4 cells after COVID-19. Study-wide results and caveats: There was marked clonal contraction among infection- and vaccine-induced clones late after vaccination.

With the ViraFEST assay, the study expanded antigen-specific CD4+ T cells using viral peptide pools, then sequenced them. Having been cultured for under twelve days, the cells underwent CD4+ T cell isolation. The healthy vaccine recipients, who had no prior SARS-CoV-2 infection, showed negative nucleocapsid antibodies. Replacing half the medium with IL-2 medium was done on days 3 and 7. The V and J ends lost 3 bases and 3 bases respectively, with 8 bases between them. Per germline, CDR1 MNHEY and CDR2 SMNVEV (reference sequence). This CDR3 is built from 13 residues. Data came from immunoSEQ multiplex PCR; TCRdb stores just in-frame clones and leaves some out. This table holds 20,000 to 25,000 clones, approximately 70% found once. A note on this clone: Its antigen is not known.

Sequences were derived from CD4+ T cells from PBMCs cultured with HCoV-NL63 spike peptides, sampled before COVID-19 vaccination. The chain uses TRBV27 and TRBJ1-2, with D unresolved. This receptor was obtained from a human donor who received a COVID-19 vaccine. CDR3 nucleotides: TGTGCCAGCAGTTTCGGGCAGTACTATGGCTACACCTTC. Protein: CASSFGQYYGYTF.